This T cell receptor (beta chain) was sequenced during a study of T cells expressing NK-cell markers. Germline CDR1 is SQVTM and CDR2 is ANQGSEA. The CDR3 has 15 residues. TCRdb re-called the 5' RACE reads and shows each CDR3 protein once, DNA omitted. This sample's clone table lists about 260,000 distinct CDR3 sequences. What was sequenced was blood T cells: a sorted CD56 or NKG2C T cell subset, CD4+ or CD8+ T cells, or bulk PBMC T cells (not recorded which). The clonotype was recovered from a woman between 18 and 70 years old in good health. The gene calls are TRBV29-1 and TRBJ2-1; TCRdb proposes TRBD1, but this gene call is untestable without DNA. CDR3: CSVEEGSGRPNEQFF.